This is a list of T cell receptor beta chains from one sample in a study of prognosis after radiotherapy for stage I lung cancer. TCRdb re-analysed the multiplex PCR reads in MiXCR, keeping a single row per CDR3 protein. Among more than 30,000 distinct CDR3 sequences listed, approximately 46% were seen once. The specimen was PBMCs, collected before or after stereotactic body radiation therapy (not recorded which). These receptors were collected from a donor over 45 with non-small cell lung cancer. CDR3s include the opening cysteine and the closing phenylalanine or tryptophan. The D gene is left open where the match is weak. A row's size may be missing; if present it is once, few, many or a size class.

d_call j_call v_call cdr3_length clone_size cdr3_nt cdr3_aa
. TRBJ1-2 TRBV6-5 14 many TGTGCCAGCAGTTCCCCGGGACCTAACTATGGCTACACCTTC CASSSPGPNYGYTF
. TRBJ2-1 TRBV11-3 14 . TGTGCCAGCAGCTTAAGGGGCTCCTACAATGAGCAGTTCTTC CASSLRGSYNEQFF
TRBD2 TRBJ2-3 TRBV5-1 17 many TGCGCCAGCAGCTTGGGACTAGCGGGAGGGCCCACAGATACGCAGTATTTT CASSLGLAGGPTDTQYF
. TRBJ2-2 TRBV5-1 12 . TGCGCCAGCAGCACCGGGACCGGGGAGCTGTTTTTT CASSTGTGELFF
. TRBJ2-6 TRBV28 18 . TGTGCCATCACCACGGGGGGGACAGCTCGCTCTGGGGCCAACGTCCTGACTTTC CAITTGGTARSGANVLTF
. TRBJ2-7 TRBV6-2/TRBV6-3 13 . TGTGCCAGCAGTTACACTAGCCTCTACGAGCAGTACTTC CASSYTSLYEQYF
. TRBJ2-1 TRBV25-1 15 many TGTGCCAGCCGGGAGGACAGTAGCTCCTACAATGAGCAGTTCTTC CASREDSSSYNEQFF
. TRBJ2-7 TRBV12-3/TRBV12-4 14 . TGTGCCAGCAGCCCGACAGGTGGCTTTAACGAGCAGTACTTC CASSPTGGFNEQYF
TRBD1 TRBJ1-2 TRBV6-2/TRBV6-3 15 . TGTGCCAGCAGTTACCTACTCGACAGGGACGATGGCTACACCTTC CASSYLLDRDDGYTF
. TRBJ2-7 TRBV24-1 12 . TGTGCCACCAGTGGGGGCTCCTACGAGCAGTACTTC CATSGGSYEQYF
TRBD1 TRBJ1-1 TRBV5-1 14 many TGCGCCAGCAGCGGGACAGGGTGGGACACTGAAGCTTTCTTT CASSGTGWDTEAFF
TRBD2 TRBJ2-1 TRBV12-3/TRBV12-4 19 . TGTGCCAGCAGTTTCGGACTAGCGGGCGCCCCGATCCAGTACAATGAGCAGTTCTTC CASSFGLAGAPIQYNEQFF
TRBD1 TRBJ1-1 TRBV6-1 12 . TGTGCCAGCAGCAACAGGGGGCACGAAGCTTTCTTT CASSNRGHEAFF
. TRBJ1-1 TRBV19 15 . TGTGCCAGTAGTATCCGGGGCGGACCCTATACTGAAGCTTTCTTT CASSIRGGPYTEAFF
TRBD2 TRBJ2-3 TRBV20-1 13 many TGCAGTGCGTGGCCGGGACTAGCGGATACGCAGTATTTT CSAWPGLADTQYF
. TRBJ2-6 TRBV14 12 . TGTGCCAGCAAGGGTGGGGCCAACGTCCTGACTTTC CASKGGANVLTF
. TRBJ1-1 TRBV7-3 14 many TGTGCCAGCAGCCCCGGACAGCTGAACACTGAAGCTTTCTTT CASSPGQLNTEAFF
TRBD1 TRBJ2-3 TRBV24-1 16 . TGTGCCACCAGTGATCAACCGGGACAGAGCACAGATACGCAGTATTTT CATSDQPGQSTDTQYF